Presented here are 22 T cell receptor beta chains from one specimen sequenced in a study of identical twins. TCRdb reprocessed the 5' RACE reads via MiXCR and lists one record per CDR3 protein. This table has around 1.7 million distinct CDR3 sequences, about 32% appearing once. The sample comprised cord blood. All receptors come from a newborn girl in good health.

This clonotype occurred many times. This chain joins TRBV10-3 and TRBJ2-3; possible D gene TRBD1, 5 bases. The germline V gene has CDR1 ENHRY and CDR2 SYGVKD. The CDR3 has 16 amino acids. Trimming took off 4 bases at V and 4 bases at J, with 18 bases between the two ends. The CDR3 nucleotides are TGTGCCATCAGTGTTGTGGGGCGCAGCTCGGCAGATACGCAGTATTTT. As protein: CAISVVGRSSADTQYF.

CDR3 in DNA: TGTGCCAGCAGCATCACGGAGCGGGAGAGGTACAATGAGCAGTTCTTC. Protein: CASSITERERYNEQFF. The chain links TRBV7-9 to TRBJ2-1; TRBD2 aligns across 8 bases. Germline assignment: CDR1 SEHNR and CDR2 FQNEAQ (reference sequence). J gave up 4 bases and V 5 bases, and 10 bases lay outside the gene matches. CDR3 length: 16 amino acids.

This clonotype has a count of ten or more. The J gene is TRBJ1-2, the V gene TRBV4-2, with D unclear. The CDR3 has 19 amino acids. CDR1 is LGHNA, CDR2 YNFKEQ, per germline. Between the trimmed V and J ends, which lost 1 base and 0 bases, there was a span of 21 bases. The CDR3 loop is CASSQVETSPSGANYGYTF. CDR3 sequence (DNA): TGTGCCAGCAGCCAAGTTGAAACCTCGCCTAGTGGGGCTAACTATGGCTACACCTTC.

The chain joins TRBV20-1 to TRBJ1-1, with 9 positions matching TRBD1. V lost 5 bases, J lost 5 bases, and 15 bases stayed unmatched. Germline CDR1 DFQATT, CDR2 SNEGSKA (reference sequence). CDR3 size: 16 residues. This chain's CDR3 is CSAGLGTGWYKTEAFF. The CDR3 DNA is TGCAGTGCTGGACTCGGGACAGGGTGGTATAAAACTGAAGCTTTCTTT.

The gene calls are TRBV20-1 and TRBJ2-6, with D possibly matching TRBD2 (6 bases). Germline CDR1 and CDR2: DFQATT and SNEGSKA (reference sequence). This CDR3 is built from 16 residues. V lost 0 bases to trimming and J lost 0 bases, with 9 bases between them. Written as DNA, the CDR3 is TGCAGTGCTAGAGATGGGGGGACCTCTGGGGCCAACGTCCTGACTTTC. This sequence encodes CSARDGGTSGANVLTF.

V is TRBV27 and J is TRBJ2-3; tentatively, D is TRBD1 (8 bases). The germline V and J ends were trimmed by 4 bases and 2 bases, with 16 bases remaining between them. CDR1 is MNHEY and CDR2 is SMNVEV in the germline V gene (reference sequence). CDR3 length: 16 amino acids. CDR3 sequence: CASSYRGRENTDTQYF. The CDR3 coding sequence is TGTGCCAGCAGTTACAGGGGGAGGGAAAACACAGATACGCAGTATTTT.

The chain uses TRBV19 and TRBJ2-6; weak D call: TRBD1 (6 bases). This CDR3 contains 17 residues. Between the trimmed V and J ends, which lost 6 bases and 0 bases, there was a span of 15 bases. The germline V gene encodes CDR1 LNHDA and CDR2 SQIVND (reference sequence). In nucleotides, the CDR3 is TGTGCCAGTAGGCGACAGGTTTTCCCCTCTGGGGCCAACGTCCTGACTTTC. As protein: CASRRQVFPSGANVLTF.

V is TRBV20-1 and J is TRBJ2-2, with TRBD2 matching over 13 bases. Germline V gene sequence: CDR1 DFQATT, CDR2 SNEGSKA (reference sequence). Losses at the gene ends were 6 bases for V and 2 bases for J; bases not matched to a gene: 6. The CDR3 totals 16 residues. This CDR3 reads CSAGLAGATNTGELFF. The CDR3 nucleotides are TGCAGTGCAGGACTAGCGGGAGCGACCAACACCGGGGAGCTGTTTTTT.

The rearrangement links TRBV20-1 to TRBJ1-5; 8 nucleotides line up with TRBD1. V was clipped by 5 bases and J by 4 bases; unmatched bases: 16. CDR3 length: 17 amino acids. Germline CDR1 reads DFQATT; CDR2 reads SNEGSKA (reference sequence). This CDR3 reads CSARQQAGTGRNQPQHF. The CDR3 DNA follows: TGCAGTGCTCGCCAGCAAGCCGGGACAGGACGGAATCAGCCCCAGCATTTT.

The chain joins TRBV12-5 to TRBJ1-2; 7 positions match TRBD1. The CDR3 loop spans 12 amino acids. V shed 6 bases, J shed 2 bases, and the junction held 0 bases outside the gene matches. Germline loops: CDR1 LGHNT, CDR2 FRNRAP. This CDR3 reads CASGGQNYGYTF. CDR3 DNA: TGTGCTAGTGGGGGACAGAACTATGGCTACACCTTC.

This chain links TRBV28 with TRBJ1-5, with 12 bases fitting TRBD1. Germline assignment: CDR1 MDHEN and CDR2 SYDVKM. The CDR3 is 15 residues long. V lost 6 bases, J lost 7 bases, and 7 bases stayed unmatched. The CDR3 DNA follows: TGTGCCAGCAGGCATGCCGGGACAGGGGGCCAGCCCCAGCATTTT. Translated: CASRHAGTGGQPQHF.

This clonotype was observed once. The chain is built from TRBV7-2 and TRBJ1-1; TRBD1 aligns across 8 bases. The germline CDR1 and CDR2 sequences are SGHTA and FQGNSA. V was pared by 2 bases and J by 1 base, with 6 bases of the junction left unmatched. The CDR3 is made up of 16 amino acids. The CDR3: CASSLWGGTGNTEAFF. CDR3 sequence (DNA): TGTGCCAGCAGCTTATGGGGCGGGACAGGGAACACTGAAGCTTTCTTT.

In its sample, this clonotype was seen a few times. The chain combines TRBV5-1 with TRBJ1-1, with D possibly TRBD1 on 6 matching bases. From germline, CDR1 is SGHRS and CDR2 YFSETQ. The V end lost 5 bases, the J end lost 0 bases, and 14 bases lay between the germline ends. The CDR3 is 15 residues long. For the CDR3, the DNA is TGCGCCAGCAGACAGTCCGGGACAATGAACACTGAAGCTTTCTTT. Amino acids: CASRQSGTMNTEAFF.

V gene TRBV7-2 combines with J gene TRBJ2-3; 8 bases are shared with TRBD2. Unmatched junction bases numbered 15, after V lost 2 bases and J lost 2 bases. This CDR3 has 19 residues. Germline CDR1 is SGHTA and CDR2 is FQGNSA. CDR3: CASSLTILAGIMNTDTQYF. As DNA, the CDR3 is TGTGCCAGCAGCTTAACAATCTTAGCGGGGATTATGAACACAGATACGCAGTATTTT.

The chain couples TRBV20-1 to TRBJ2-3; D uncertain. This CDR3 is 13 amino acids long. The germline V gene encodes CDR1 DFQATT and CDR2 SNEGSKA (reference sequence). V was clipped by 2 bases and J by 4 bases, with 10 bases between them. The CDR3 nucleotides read TGCAGTGCTAGACCTAGTTTACCAGATACGCAGTATTTT. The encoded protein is CSARPSLPDTQYF.

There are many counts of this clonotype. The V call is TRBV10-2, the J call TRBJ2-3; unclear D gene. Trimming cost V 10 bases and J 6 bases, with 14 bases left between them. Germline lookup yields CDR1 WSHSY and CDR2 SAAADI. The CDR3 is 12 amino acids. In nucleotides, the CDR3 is TGCGCCACCACGCCCCAAGTCGATACGCAGTATTTT. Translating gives CATTPQVDTQYF.

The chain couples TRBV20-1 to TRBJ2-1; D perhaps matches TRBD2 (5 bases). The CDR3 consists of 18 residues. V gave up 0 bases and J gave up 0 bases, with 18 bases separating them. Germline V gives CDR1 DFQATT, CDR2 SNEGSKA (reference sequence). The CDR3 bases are TGCAGTGCTAGAGATCAATACGGAGGTTTCGTCTCCTACAATGAGCAGTTCTTC. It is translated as CSARDQYGGFVSYNEQFF.

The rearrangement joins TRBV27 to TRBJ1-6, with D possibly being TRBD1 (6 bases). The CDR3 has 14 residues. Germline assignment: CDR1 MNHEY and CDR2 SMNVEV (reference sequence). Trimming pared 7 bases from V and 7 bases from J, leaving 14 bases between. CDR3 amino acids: CASTGTSPNSPLHF. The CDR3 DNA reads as TGTGCCAGCACCGGGACAAGCCCCAATTCACCCCTCCACTTT.

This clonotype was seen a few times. The CDR3 region is CASSLNEDTQYF. CDR3 DNA: TGCGCCAGCAGCTTGAATGAAGATACGCAGTATTTT. V gene TRBV5-1 combines with J gene TRBJ2-3; D uncertain. V was shortened by 1 base and J by 5 bases, with 5 bases between the two germline ends. The CDR3 loop spans 12 amino acids. The germline CDR1 and CDR2 sequences are SGHRS and YFSETQ.

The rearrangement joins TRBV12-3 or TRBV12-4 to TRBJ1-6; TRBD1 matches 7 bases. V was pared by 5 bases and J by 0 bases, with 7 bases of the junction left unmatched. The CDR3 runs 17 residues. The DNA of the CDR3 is TGTGCCAGCAGTCCATCTACAGGGGCCTCCTATAATTCACCCCTCCACTTT. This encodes CASSPSTGASYNSPLHF.

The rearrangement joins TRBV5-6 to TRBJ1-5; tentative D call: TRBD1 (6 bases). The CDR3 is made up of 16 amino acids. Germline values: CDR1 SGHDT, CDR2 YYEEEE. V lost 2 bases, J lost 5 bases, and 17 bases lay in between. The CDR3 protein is CASSLGRTQGYQPQHF. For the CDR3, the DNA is TGTGCCAGCAGCTTAGGTCGGACGCAGGGGTATCAGCCCCAGCATTTT.

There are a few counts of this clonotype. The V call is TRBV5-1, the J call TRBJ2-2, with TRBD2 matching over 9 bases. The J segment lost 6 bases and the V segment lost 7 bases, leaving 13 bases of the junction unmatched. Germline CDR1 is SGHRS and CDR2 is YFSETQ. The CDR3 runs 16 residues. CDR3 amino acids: CASEGPKLAGSGELFF. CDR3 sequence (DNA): TGCGCCAGCGAAGGCCCCAAGCTAGCGGGATCCGGGGAGCTGTTTTTT. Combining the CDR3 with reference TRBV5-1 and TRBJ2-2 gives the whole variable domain KAGVTQTPRYLIKTRGQQVTLSCSPISGHRSVSWYQQTPGQGLQFLFEYFSETQRNKGNFPGRFSGRQFSNSRSEMNVSTLELGDSALYLCASEGPKLAGSGELFFGEGSRLTVL.